Given below is one T cell receptor beta chain in context. Its antigen is unknown. This sample was taken from a study of CXCR3-negative and CXCR3-positive naive CD8 T cells. Study information: Collectively, the libraries yielded some 140 million TRB reads in total, at about 1.5 +/- 0.3 million per library. Points from the study as a whole: The majority of assays used fresh PBMCs, and CXCR3 expression partially decreased after cryopreservation. Comparison of naive CXCR3-negative and CXCR3-positive cells revealed similar TRBV-TRBJ usage, while memory cells differed. Both of the naive subsets showed about the same high diversity, but memory CD8+ cells had much less.

TRB cDNA was prepared as libraries by UMI-labeled 5' RACE. TCRdb reprocessed the 5' RACE reads and stores each CDR3 protein as one record, lacking DNA. In all, the sample yields 45,000 to 70,000 distinct CDR3 sequences. From germline, CDR1 is MDHEN and CDR2 SYDVKM. The CDR3 spans 15 residues. This chain links TRBV28 with TRBJ2-1; absent DNA, TCRdb's TRBD1 call cannot be checked. What was sequenced was memory CD8+ T cells from blood. The source of this sequence is a human donor in good health. Some clones in this sample may be carry-over from other donors' samples. CDR3 loop: CASSFWGQGIDEQFF.